This T cell receptor (beta chain) was obtained from a study of cytomegalovirus exposure and HLA in healthy donors. This PCR relied on a set of 60 Vbeta primers and 13 Jbeta primers. Measured with immunoSEQ multiplex PCR; TCRdb has only the in-frame clones, and not every one. There are 150,000 to 200,000 clones in the sample; approximately 85% occur only once, and approximately 8.5% lies in the top ten. The sample holds one count of this clone. Its antigen remains unidentified. The CDR3 has 13 residues. Germline V gene sequence: CDR1 MNHNS, CDR2 SASEGT. The junction had 18 bases not matched to a gene; V was cut back by 10 bases and J by 16 bases. Overall study findings and caveats: Later on, an analysis tied 15,000 to 20,000 TCR beta sequences to HLA alleles at 0.05 false discovery rate. Later, TCR association rates were found to vary by HLA locus, highest for DRB1 and lowest for HLA-C. Further analysis was carried out later, and it showed several of the most significant clusters appearing linked to common viral pathogens. In a later analysis, the majority of CMV-associated beta chains seemingly showed HLA restriction.

The chain links TRBV6-1 to TRBJ1-3, with 8 bases fitting TRBD1. This TCR was recovered from a man between 18 and 29 years old in good health and CMV-seropositive. The sequenced sample consisted of PBMCs. CDR3 region: CATYGQGRNPAYF. The CDR3 DNA follows: TGTGCCACCTATGGACAGGGCAGGAACCCTGCCTATTTT.